These T cell receptor beta chains were read from a single sample in a study of patients and donors after allogeneic stem cell transplantation. Using its own MiXCR run on the RT-PCR reads, TCRdb lists one record per CDR3 protein. The sample gives approximately 160,000 distinct CDR3 sequences, around 28% of which show up once; roughly 3% is in the top ten. The sample consisted of blood, either unsorted or a sorted T cell fraction (not recorded which). Receptors were obtained from a human donor who was either an allogeneic HSCT recipient or a stem cell or donor lymphocyte infusion donor (not recorded which). It is not recorded whose cells these are; they may come from a transplant donor. The CDR3 runs from the conserved cysteine through the conserved F or W. Fields, in order: D gene, V gene, clone size, J gene, CDR3 protein, CDR3 DNA. D genes are given only for firm matches. Expanded clones are given a class, and other clones once, few, many or no size at all.

D gene: TRBD2
V gene: TRBV13
clone size: -
J gene: TRBJ2-1
CDR3 protein: CASSSPGLAAYNEQFF
CDR3 DNA: TGTGCCAGCAGCTCTCCGGGACTAGCGGCCTACAATGAGCAGTTCTTC

D gene: TRBD1
V gene: TRBV28
clone size: -
J gene: TRBJ2-5
CDR3 protein: CASSFTYRGQETQYF
CDR3 DNA: TGTGCCAGCAGTTTCACATACAGGGGTCAAGAGACCCAGTACTTC

D gene: -
V gene: TRBV5-1
clone size: -
J gene: TRBJ2-1
CDR3 protein: CASSLDQVSYNEQFF
CDR3 DNA: TGCGCCAGCAGCTTGGACCAAGTCTCCTACAATGAGCAGTTCTTC

D gene: TRBD1
V gene: TRBV3-1
clone size: -
J gene: TRBJ1-2
CDR3 protein: CASSQFRDSEGGYTF
CDR3 DNA: TGTGCCAGCAGCCAATTTCGGGACAGCGAAGGGGGCTACACCTTC

D gene: -
V gene: TRBV5-1
clone size: few
J gene: TRBJ1-1
CDR3 protein: CASSLTASNTEAFF
CDR3 DNA: TGCGCCAGCAGCTTGACAGCATCGAACACTGAAGCTTTCTTT

D gene: -
V gene: TRBV20-1
clone size: few
J gene: TRBJ2-3
CDR3 protein: CSASGATSTDTQYF
CDR3 DNA: TGCAGTGCTAGCGGGGCAACCAGCACAGATACGCAGTATTTT

D gene: TRBD1
V gene: TRBV9
clone size: -
J gene: TRBJ1-2
CDR3 protein: CASSVAGTGNYGYTF
CDR3 DNA: TGTGCCAGCAGCGTCGCCGGGACAGGGAACTATGGCTACACCTTC

D gene: -
V gene: TRBV10-3
clone size: few
J gene: TRBJ2-7
CDR3 protein: CAISPSEDIAEQYF
CDR3 DNA: TGTGCCATCAGTCCCTCGGAGGACATAGCCGAGCAGTACTTC

D gene: -
V gene: TRBV27
clone size: few
J gene: TRBJ1-5
CDR3 protein: CASSLLGGKTYNNQPQHF
CDR3 DNA: TGTGCCAGCAGTTTACTTGGCGGGAAAACCTATAACAATCAGCCCCAGCATTTT

D gene: -
V gene: TRBV10-3
clone size: -
J gene: TRBJ1-4
CDR3 protein: CAISEPGRDEKLFF
CDR3 DNA: TGTGCCATCAGTGAACCCGGCAGGGATGAAAAACTGTTTTTT

D gene: -
V gene: TRBV15
clone size: few
J gene: TRBJ2-5
CDR3 protein: CATSREGGRETQYF
CDR3 DNA: TGTGCCACCAGCAGAGAAGGCGGTAGGGAGACCCAGTACTTC

D gene: -
V gene: TRBV7-2
clone size: few
J gene: TRBJ2-3
CDR3 protein: CASSLQAGHTDTQYF
CDR3 DNA: TGTGCCAGCAGCTTACAGGCCGGACACACAGATACGCAGTATTTT

D gene: TRBD1
V gene: TRBV29-1
clone size: -
J gene: TRBJ2-7
CDR3 protein: CSVPGQGGFEQYF
CDR3 DNA: TGCAGCGTCCCGGGACAGGGGGGGTTCGAGCAGTACTTC

D gene: -
V gene: TRBV4-3
clone size: -
J gene: TRBJ2-7
CDR3 protein: CASSQDRGVYEQHF
CDR3 DNA: TGCGCCAGCAGCCAAGACAGGGGGGTCTACGAGCAGCACTTC

D gene: TRBD1
V gene: TRBV3-1
clone size: -
J gene: TRBJ2-7
CDR3 protein: CASSPRGREQYF
CDR3 DNA: TGTGCCAGCAGCCCAAGGGGGCGCGAGCAGTACTTC

D gene: -
V gene: TRBV20-1
clone size: -
J gene: TRBJ1-6
CDR3 protein: CSASRDGNSPLHF
CDR3 DNA: TGCAGTGCTAGCAGGGACGGCAATTCACCCCTCCACTTT

D gene: -
V gene: TRBV7-9
clone size: many
J gene: TRBJ1-1
CDR3 protein: CASSLVRDTEAFF
CDR3 DNA: TGTGCCAGCAGCTTAGTCAGGGACACTGAAGCTTTCTTT

D gene: -
V gene: TRBV7-2
clone size: many
J gene: TRBJ1-5
CDR3 protein: CASSLRTGNQPQHF
CDR3 DNA: TGTGCCAGCAGCTTACGGACAGGCAATCAGCCCCAGCATTTT

D gene: TRBD2
V gene: TRBV2
clone size: -
J gene: TRBJ2-2
CDR3 protein: CASSEYAGGAGELFF
CDR3 DNA: TGTGCCAGCAGTGAATATGCGGGAGGGGCCGGGGAGCTGTTTTTT

D gene: -
V gene: TRBV9
clone size: few
J gene: TRBJ2-5
CDR3 protein: CASSVGEETQYF
CDR3 DNA: TGTGCCAGCAGCGTAGGAGAAGAGACCCAGTACTTC

D gene: -
V gene: TRBV6-5
clone size: few
J gene: TRBJ1-2
CDR3 protein: CASSYSGGLNYGYTF
CDR3 DNA: TGTGCCAGCAGTTACTCGGGGGGGCTTAACTATGGCTACACCTTC

D gene: TRBD1
V gene: TRBV12-3/TRBV12-4
clone size: -
J gene: TRBJ1-2
CDR3 protein: CASSSTGGKYYTF
CDR3 DNA: TGTGCCAGCAGTTCGACAGGGGGGAAGTACTACACCTTC

D gene: -
V gene: TRBV24-1
clone size: -
J gene: TRBJ2-1
CDR3 protein: CATSDSQPSANYNEQFF
CDR3 DNA: TGTGCCACCAGTGATTCCCAACCTAGCGCCAACTACAATGAGCAGTTCTTC

D gene: -
V gene: TRBV6-5
clone size: few
J gene: TRBJ1-2
CDR3 protein: CASIDPRAGLGGYTF
CDR3 DNA: TGTGCCAGCATCGATCCCCGTGCAGGCCTGGGTGGCTACACCTTC

D gene: TRBD2
V gene: TRBV6-5
clone size: -
J gene: TRBJ2-7
CDR3 protein: CASSYSHLGGTYEQYF
CDR3 DNA: TGTGCCAGCAGTTACTCACACCTGGGGGGGACCTACGAGCAGTACTTC

D gene: -
V gene: TRBV10-3
clone size: few
J gene: TRBJ1-2
CDR3 protein: CAISEWARQRYGYTF
CDR3 DNA: TGTGCCATCAGTGAGTGGGCGCGGCAGAGGTATGGCTACACCTTC

D gene: -
V gene: TRBV28
clone size: -
J gene: TRBJ1-2
CDR3 protein: CASSIGTGYGYTF
CDR3 DNA: TGTGCCAGCAGCATAGGGACCGGATATGGCTACACCTTC

D gene: -
V gene: TRBV24-1
clone size: -
J gene: TRBJ2-1
CDR3 protein: CATSDLRGNSNEQFF
CDR3 DNA: TGTGCCACCAGTGATTTGAGGGGGAACAGCAATGAGCAGTTCTTC

D gene: -
V gene: TRBV12-3/TRBV12-4
clone size: -
J gene: TRBJ2-7
CDR3 protein: CASASLRGEQYF
CDR3 DNA: TGTGCCAGCGCCTCCCTGAGGGGCGAGCAGTACTTC

D gene: TRBD1
V gene: TRBV20-1
clone size: -
J gene: TRBJ1-5
CDR3 protein: CSARTGGEGQPQHF
CDR3 DNA: TGCAGTGCACGGACAGGGGGCGAGGGGCAGCCCCAGCATTTT

D gene: -
V gene: TRBV4-3
clone size: -
J gene: TRBJ2-7
CDR3 protein: CASSHQQGVEAYKQYF
CDR3 DNA: TGCGCCAGCAGCCACCAACAGGGAGTAGAAGCCTACAAGCAGTACTTC

D gene: -
V gene: TRBV6-5
clone size: once
J gene: TRBJ1-1
CDR3 protein: CASSYWGPGNTDAFF
CDR3 DNA: TGTGCCAGCAGTTACTGGGGCCCCGGGAACACTGATGCTTTCTTT

D gene: -
V gene: TRBV12-3/TRBV12-4
clone size: few
J gene: TRBJ2-3
CDR3 protein: CASSLYREADTQYF
CDR3 DNA: TGTGCCAGCAGTTTATACAGGGAGGCAGATACGCAGTATTTT

D gene: TRBD1
V gene: TRBV6-2/TRBV6-3
clone size: few
J gene: TRBJ1-1
CDR3 protein: CASSYSRVGTDTEAFF
CDR3 DNA: TGTGCCAGCAGTTACTCGAGGGTGGGGACAGACACTGAAGCTTTCTTT

D gene: TRBD1
V gene: TRBV7-9
clone size: -
J gene: TRBJ1-1
CDR3 protein: CASSLAGGPEAFF
CDR3 DNA: TGTGCCAGCAGCTTAGCAGGGGGCCCTGAAGCTTTCTTT

D gene: TRBD2
V gene: TRBV7-6
clone size: -
J gene: TRBJ2-1
CDR3 protein: CASSSLSGRADNEQFF
CDR3 DNA: TGTGCCAGCAGCTCCCTAAGCGGGAGGGCAGACAATGAGCAGTTCTTC

D gene: -
V gene: TRBV6-5
clone size: -
J gene: TRBJ2-1
CDR3 protein: CASSYSSLAVNEQFF
CDR3 DNA: TGTGCCAGCAGTTACTCGAGTCTAGCCGTCAATGAGCAGTTCTTC

D gene: TRBD2
V gene: TRBV20-1
clone size: few
J gene: TRBJ2-3
CDR3 protein: CSASNAGGRTDTQYF
CDR3 DNA: TGCAGTGCTAGTAATGCGGGAGGCCGCACAGATACGCAGTATTTT

D gene: -
V gene: TRBV9
clone size: -
J gene: TRBJ2-3
CDR3 protein: CASSVTPQGDTQYF
CDR3 DNA: TGTGCCAGCAGCGTCACTCCGCAGGGGGATACGCAGTATTTT

D gene: -
V gene: TRBV11-2
clone size: few
J gene: TRBJ2-2
CDR3 protein: CASSLDITGELFF
CDR3 DNA: TGTGCCAGCAGCTTAGACATCACCGGGGAGCTGTTTTTT

D gene: TRBD2
V gene: TRBV10-3
clone size: -
J gene: TRBJ2-3
CDR3 protein: CAISGLAGPTDTQYF
CDR3 DNA: TGTGCCATCAGTGGACTAGCGGGACCCACAGATACGCAGTATTTT

D gene: -
V gene: TRBV6-5
clone size: few
J gene: TRBJ1-5
CDR3 protein: CASSYSGQPQHF
CDR3 DNA: TGTGCCAGCAGTTACTCGGGTCAGCCCCAGCATTTT

D gene: TRBD2
V gene: TRBV28
clone size: once
J gene: TRBJ2-1
CDR3 protein: CARFPSGSDNEQFF
CDR3 DNA: TGTGCCAGGTTCCCTAGCGGGAGCGACAATGAGCAGTTCTTC

D gene: -
V gene: TRBV19
clone size: few
J gene: TRBJ1-1
CDR3 protein: CASSIGGTYSPLNTEAFF
CDR3 DNA: TGTGCCAGTAGTATAGGGGGTACCTACAGCCCCCTGAACACTGAAGCTTTCTTT

D gene: TRBD2
V gene: TRBV6-5
clone size: -
J gene: TRBJ2-1
CDR3 protein: CATHTGLAGNEQFF
CDR3 DNA: TGTGCCACACACACGGGACTAGCGGGGAATGAGCAGTTCTTC